The following is a T cell receptor beta chain sequence with its context. Its antigen is unknown. The source of the sample is a study of T cells in tumors after PD-1 blockade. In the study overall: Daily vismodegib 150 mg continued in a subset of anti-PD-1-treated patients. Study observations and caveats: Among squamous cell carcinoma expanded CD8+ clones, 50% of exhausted ones versus roughly 29% of others were novel. After therapy, most expanded exhausted CD8+ clones were absent pre-treatment, suggesting clonal replacement.

V was shortened by 0 bases and J by 0 bases, with 11 bases between the two germline ends. The CDR3 is 16 amino acids. Germline CDR1 GTSNPN, CDR2 SVGIG (reference sequence). This table comes from immunoSEQ multiplex PCR, and its TCRdb copy is limited to in-frame clones, with some not included. Seen here are 10,000 to 15,000 clones, around 63% observed once, and the top ten hold under 30%. This rearrangement joins TRBV30 to TRBJ1-4; tentatively, D is TRBD1 (5 bases). The sequence was collected from a human donor with cutaneous squamous cell carcinoma. This specimen consisted of tumor tissue, obtained before anti-PD-1 treatment. CDR3: CAWSVGTASTNEKLFF. The CDR3 region has the DNA TGTGCCTGGAGTGTAGGGACGGCTTCAACTAATGAAAAACTGTTTTTT.